The 30 T cell receptor beta chains presented below share a single source sample, sequenced in a study of T-cell reconstitution after alpha-beta-depleted transplantation in children. For TCRbeta, the library was prepared with unique molecular identifiers. TCRdb redid the calling of the PCR reads with MiXCR, one entry per CDR3 protein. The sample holds about 200,000 distinct CDR3 sequences, 6.3% seen once. Sequenced material: PBMCs, taken before TCRalphabeta/CD19-depleted stem cell transplant. The receptors originated from a girl in the first two years of life with combined immunodeficiency, due to receive a stem cell transplant.

In this sample, this clonotype turned up many times. V gene TRBV6-6 combines with J gene TRBJ2-1; D not certain. This CDR3 region has 12 residues. Trimming removed 6 bases at V and 8 bases at J, with 11 bases between. Per germline, CDR1 MNHNY and CDR2 SVGAGI (reference sequence). The CDR3 protein is CASRLRWDEQFF. The DNA for the CDR3 is TGTGCCAGCAGACTCCGTTGGGATGAGCAGTTCTTC.

This clonotype occurred many times. The chain couples TRBV9 to TRBJ2-1, with unresolved D. The CDR3 spans 15 residues. V was cut by 3 bases and J by 12 bases, with 22 bases left in between. Germline CDR1 and CDR2: SGDLS and YYNGEE. CDR3 DNA sequence: TGTGCCAGCAGCGCCGGAAAACTCAAAGCAACGGGGCAGTTCTTC. The encoded protein is CASSAGKLKATGQFF.

This clonotype was seen many times. The V and J genes are TRBV4-2 and TRBJ2-1; D uncertain. V gave up 1 base and J gave up 4 bases, with 5 bases separating them. The CDR3 runs to 13 residues. CDR1 and CDR2 from the germline V gene are LGHNA and YNFKEQ. Here the CDR3 DNA reads TGTGCCAGCAGCCAAGTCCCTTACAATGAGCAGTTCTTC. Translated: CASSQVPYNEQFF.

At least ten counts were recorded for this clonotype. This chain joins TRBV29-1 and TRBJ1-1; 8 nucleotides agree with TRBD1. The V gene end was trimmed by 7 bases and the J gene end by 3 bases; junction bases not matched to a gene: 13. This CDR3 region has 15 residues. Germline V gives CDR1 SQVTM, CDR2 ANQGSEA. The CDR3 loop reads CSGRKQGVIHTEAFF. For the CDR3, the DNA is TGCAGCGGGAGGAAACAGGGGGTGATACACACTGAAGCTTTCTTT.

This clonotype was picked up many times. This chain links TRBV29-1 with TRBJ2-5; a possible D gene is TRBD1 (6 bases). V was trimmed by 4 bases and J by 4 bases, leaving 10 bases between them. The CDR3 totals 12 residues. CDR1 is SQVTM and CDR2 is ANQGSEA in the germline V gene. In DNA, the CDR3 is TGCAGCGTTGTAGGGGGTAGAGAGACCCAGTACTTC. This codes for CSVVGGRETQYF.

The rearrangement uses TRBV7-2 and TRBJ2-5; the match to TRBD2 covers 8 bases. Trimming at V came to 3 bases and at J to 0 bases, leaving 6 bases not matched to a gene. The length of the CDR3 is 16 residues. Germline CDR1 SGHTA, CDR2 FQGNSA. This CDR3 is CASSFFSGAYQETQYF. The CDR3 nucleotides read TGTGCCAGCAGCTTTTTTAGCGGGGCGTACCAAGAGACCCAGTACTTC. The full variable domain, rest sourced from reference TRBV7-2 and TRBJ2-5, is GAGVSQSPSNKVTEKGKDVELRCDPISGHTALYWYRQSLGQGLEFLIYFQGNSAPDKSGLPSDRFSAERTGGSVSTLTIQRTQQEDSAVYLCASSFFSGAYQETQYFGPGTRLLVL.

This clonotype was detected ten times or more. The chain uses TRBV28 and TRBJ2-7; D not resolved. Trimming cost V 3 bases and J 0 bases, with 6 bases left between them. Germline V gene sequence: CDR1 MDHEN, CDR2 SYDVKM. The CDR3 runs 13 residues. This CDR3 reads CASSFPSSYEQYF. As DNA, the CDR3 is TGTGCCAGCAGTTTCCCGAGCTCCTACGAGCAGTACTTC.

This clonotype was detected many times. The chain recombines TRBV3-1 with TRBJ2-7; D is undetermined. Trimming stripped 0 bases from V and 3 bases from J, with 9 bases between. Per the germline V gene, CDR1 is LGHDT and CDR2 is YNNKEL (reference sequence). The CDR3 loop spans 14 amino acids. Here the CDR3 reads CASSQDPQIYEQYF. Here the CDR3 DNA reads TGTGCCAGCAGCCAAGATCCCCAGATCTACGAGCAGTACTTC.

This clonotype has a count of ten or more. V gene TRBV24-1 combines with J gene TRBJ2-3, with 12 bases fitting TRBD2. With V trimmed by 9 bases and J by 4 bases, 7 bases remained unmatched. Germline loops: CDR1 KGHDR, CDR2 SFDVKD. This CDR3 is built from 15 residues. The CDR3 DNA is TGTGCCACCCCCCCTAGCGGGAGGGTGGCAGATACGCAGTATTTT. Translated: CATPPSGRVADTQYF.

Ten or more counts support this clonotype. This CDR3 reads CAISEVTSGSHEQFF. Here the CDR3 DNA reads TGTGCCATCAGTGAGGTAACTAGCGGGAGTCATGAGCAGTTCTTC. The chain is built from TRBV10-3 and TRBJ2-1, with 11 bases that match TRBD2. The V segment lost 2 bases and the J segment 8 bases; nucleotides outside the gene matches: 5. From germline, CDR1 is ENHRY and CDR2 SYGVKD. The CDR3 contains 15 residues.

This clonotype was picked up many times. The chain recombines TRBV27 with TRBJ2-1; 8 nucleotides match TRBD2. Trimming at V came to 6 bases and at J to 3 bases, leaving 10 bases not matched to a gene. The CDR3 runs 16 residues. Looked up from germline, CDR1 is MNHEY and CDR2 is SMNVEV (reference sequence). The CDR3 loop is CASSRMGLAGYNEQFF. CDR3 coding DNA: TGTGCCAGCAGCCGAATGGGTCTAGCGGGCTACAATGAGCAGTTCTTC.

This clonotype was observed many times. This rearrangement joins TRBV20-1 to TRBJ1-2, with 8 bases fitting TRBD1. Trimming at V came to 3 bases and at J to 8 bases, leaving 8 bases not matched to a gene. CDR3 length: 13 amino acids. Germline V gives CDR1 DFQATT, CDR2 SNEGSKA (reference sequence). CDR3 DNA: TGCAGTGCTAGCATTTGGGACAGGCGGGGCTACACCTTC. This translates into CSASIWDRRGYTF.

This clonotype appeared a few times. The chain joins TRBV29-1 to TRBJ2-1, with D perhaps matching TRBD2 (6 bases). Germline values: CDR1 SQVTM, CDR2 ANQGSEA. Trimming took off 5 bases at V and 7 bases at J, with 15 bases between the two ends. The CDR3 is made up of 13 amino acids. The CDR3 is CSVRDWAINEQFF. Here the CDR3 DNA reads TGCAGCGTTCGGGACTGGGCCATAAATGAGCAGTTCTTC.

The chain links TRBV28 to TRBJ1-5; 8 bases agree with TRBD1. CDR3 length: 18 residues. Losses at the gene ends were 6 bases for V and 0 bases for J; bases not matched to a gene: 13. The germline V gene encodes CDR1 MDHEN and CDR2 SYDVKM. Written as DNA, the CDR3 is TGTGCCAGCAGACCCAAAGGACAGGGTCGATATAGCAATCAGCCCCAGCATTTT. Protein: CASRPKGQGRYSNQPQHF.

This clonotype was recorded many times. The chain recombines TRBV7-9 with TRBJ2-1; D unclear. Trimming shortened V by 3 bases and J by 8 bases, and 5 bases separated the two germline ends. Germline values: CDR1 SEHNR, CDR2 FQNEAQ (reference sequence). The CDR3 contains 11 residues. The CDR3 DNA follows: TGTGCCAGCAGCTTTTACCATGAGCAGTTCTTC. Its translation is CASSFYHEQFF.

This clonotype was counted ten times or more. One end of the junction varies from germline; a read error may be responsible. The CDR3 region has the DNA TGTGCCAGCATAGGAAGGGGACTACCCTATAATGAGCAGTTCTTC. This sequence encodes CASIGRGLPYNEQFF. This chain joins TRBV6-2 or TRBV6-3 and TRBJ2-1; TRBD2 matches 7 bases. CDR3 length: 15 amino acids. CDR1 is MNHEY, CDR2 SVGEGT, per germline.

There are many counts of this clonotype. The rearrangement links TRBV20-1 to TRBJ2-1, with D possibly matching TRBD2 (6 bases). With 3 bases removed from V and 9 bases from J, the gap between germline ends came to 12 bases. Germline lookup yields CDR1 DFQATT and CDR2 SNEGSKA (reference sequence). CDR3 length equals 12 residues. The CDR3 loop is CSASPWGGEQFF. CDR3 nucleotide sequence: TGCAGTGCTAGCCCCTGGGGAGGTGAGCAGTTCTTC.

This clonotype has at least ten counts. The J gene is TRBJ1-6, the V gene TRBV10-3; D gene ambiguous. In germline, CDR1 is ENHRY, CDR2 SYGVKD. CDR3 length equals 15 residues. Trimming took off 3 bases at V and 6 bases at J, with 12 bases between the two ends. DNA of the CDR3: TGTGCCATCAGTGACAAGGATAACCCTAATTCACCCCTCCACTTT. This sequence encodes CAISDKDNPNSPLHF.

This clonotype was counted ten times or more. V usage is TRBV9 and J usage is TRBJ1-1, with D uncertain. The germline CDR1 and CDR2 sequences are SGDLS and YYNGEE. CDR3 length: 12 amino acids. Trimming took off 4 bases at V and 6 bases at J, with 10 bases between the two ends. The CDR3: CASSPPAAEAFF. The CDR3 coding sequence is TGTGCCAGCAGCCCCCCGGCAGCTGAAGCTTTCTTT.

This clonotype came up many times. V usage is TRBV7-9 and J usage is TRBJ1-1; 7 bases are shared with TRBD1. V lost 5 bases and J lost 6; bases outside the gene matches: 6. The CDR3 spans 13 residues. The germline CDR1 and CDR2 sequences are SEHNR and FQNEAQ (reference sequence). The chain's CDR3 is CASSLYRGAEAFF. In nucleotides, the CDR3 is TGTGCCAGCAGCCTCTACAGGGGTGCTGAAGCTTTCTTT.

J is TRBJ2-5 and V is TRBV7-2, with TRBD2 matching 9 bases. Unmatched junction bases numbered 8, after V lost 2 bases and J lost 4 bases. The CDR3 consists of 16 residues. Germline V gives CDR1 SGHTA, CDR2 FQGNSA. CDR3 sequence (DNA): TGTGCCAGCAGCTTATTTGTGCGGGGGGGCCCAGAGACCCAGTACTTC. As protein: CASSLFVRGGPETQYF.

The genes are TRBV4-2 and TRBJ1-5; 12 bases map to TRBD1. Per germline, CDR1 LGHNA and CDR2 YNFKEQ. V trimming: 0 bases; J trimming: 0 bases; junction bases outside the gene matches: 6. The CDR3 loop spans 19 amino acids. The CDR3 region has the DNA TGTGCCAGCAGCCAAGATGTCGGGACAGGGGGCTATAGCAATCAGCCCCAGCATTTT. This sequence encodes CASSQDVGTGGYSNQPQHF.

This clonotype was seen at least ten times. The V gene is TRBV5-1, the J gene TRBJ2-2; 8 bases are a match to TRBD1. Germline trimming cut 3 bases from V and 0 bases from J; bases unmatched to any gene: 7. Germline loops: CDR1 SGHRS, CDR2 YFSETQ. The CDR3 has 17 residues. CDR3 loop: CASSYSRTGTNTGELFF. The CDR3 coding sequence is TGCGCCAGCAGCTATTCTCGGACAGGGACGAACACCGGGGAGCTGTTTTTT.

This clonotype was observed many times. V and J are TRBV7-2 and TRBJ2-4; D is possibly TRBD1 or TRBD2 (5 bases each). The V gene's germline CDR1 is SGHTA and CDR2 FQGNSA. The V and J ends lost 4 bases and 0 bases respectively, with 16 bases between them. This CDR3 has 17 residues. In nucleotides, the CDR3 is TGTGCCAGCAGCTACGGGGACGGGGTGCTAGCCAAAAACATTCAGTACTTC. This codes for CASSYGDGVLAKNIQYF.

This clonotype showed up many times. The rearrangement uses TRBV13 and TRBJ1-1; D unresolved. The CDR3 loop spans 14 amino acids. Per the germline V gene, CDR1 is PRHDT and CDR2 is FYEKMQ (reference sequence). Trimming shortened V by 3 bases and J by 0 bases, and 8 bases separated the two germline ends. The CDR3 DNA reads as TGTGCCAGCAGCTTGCCGTCTTTGAACACTGAAGCTTTCTTT. Amino acid sequence: CASSLPSLNTEAFF.

This clonotype was counted at least ten times. The chain is built from TRBV20-1 and TRBJ2-1; 9 bases line up with TRBD2. This CDR3 spans 16 amino acids. Looked up from germline, CDR1 is DFQATT and CDR2 is SNEGSKA (reference sequence). V shed 0 bases, J shed 4 bases, and the junction held 7 bases outside the gene matches. The CDR3 coding sequence is TGCAGTGCTAGAGATCCTGGGACTAGCACATACAATGAGCAGTTCTTC. It codes for CSARDPGTSTYNEQFF.

This clonotype has only a few counts. The gene calls are TRBV6-5 and TRBJ1-2; D is undetermined. The V end lost 0 bases, the J end lost 1 base, and 9 bases lay between the germline ends. CDR1 MNHEY and CDR2 SVGAGI come from the germline V gene. The CDR3 sequence is 15 residues long. This CDR3 reads CASSYSPDINYGYTF. DNA of the CDR3: TGTGCCAGCAGTTACTCGCCGGATATTAACTATGGCTACACCTTC.

This clonotype came up many times. The V gene is TRBV5-1, the J gene TRBJ2-3; TRBD1 matches 11 bases. The V gene's germline CDR1 is SGHRS and CDR2 YFSETQ. CDR3 length: 15 residues. After removal of 5 bases from V and 5 bases from J, the junction contained 7 bases not matched to a gene. Here the CDR3 reads CASRDGQGAGDTQYF. Here the CDR3 DNA reads TGCGCCAGCAGGGATGGACAGGGGGCTGGAGATACGCAGTATTTT.

This clonotype was found many times. This chain uses TRBV6-1 with TRBJ2-7; D unclear. V dropped 2 bases and J dropped 5 bases, with 13 bases sitting between them. CDR1 and CDR2 from the germline V gene are MNHNS and SASEGT. The CDR3 has 14 amino acids. The CDR3 loop is CASSEYGDGDEQYF. The CDR3 DNA follows: TGTGCCAGCAGTGAATATGGCGATGGAGACGAGCAGTACTTC.

This clonotype was observed many times. The chain carries TRBV12-3 or TRBV12-4 and TRBJ2-1, with D possibly TRBD1 on 5 matching bases. This CDR3 is 15 amino acids long. V was shortened by 2 bases and J by 5 bases, with 13 bases between the two germline ends. The CDR3 loop is CASSLRYKGDNEQFF. The CDR3 DNA sequence: TGTGCCAGCAGTTTACGCTATAAAGGGGACAATGAGCAGTTCTTC.